The 29 T cell receptor beta chains presented below share a single source sample, sequenced in a study of early T cells in non-severe SARS-CoV-2 infection. TCRdb passed the 5' RACE reads through MiXCR, listing each CDR3 protein once. The sample records about 64,000 distinct CDR3 sequences, roughly an eighth being singletons. Sequences were derived from whole blood, sampled at baseline. These receptors all stem from an adult who was a healthcare worker with PCR-confirmed SARS-CoV-2 infection or an uninfected control (not recorded which).

The chain joins TRBV5-8 to TRBJ2-7, with TRBD2 as a possible D gene (6 bases). The germline gives CDR1 SGHTS, CDR2 YDEGEE. With 6 bases removed from V and 1 base from J, the gap between germline ends came to 11 bases. This CDR3 is built from 13 residues. Here the CDR3 reads CASTTGTSYEQYF. CDR3 nucleotides: TGTGCCAGCACAACCGGGACTTCCTACGAGCAGTACTTC.

The sample holds a few counts of this clonotype. The rearrangement links TRBV6-5 to TRBJ1-5; no clear D gene. This CDR3 has 14 amino acids. Germline V gene sequence: CDR1 MNHEY, CDR2 SVGAGI. V was trimmed by 6 bases and J by 0 bases, leaving 9 bases between them. Here the CDR3 reads CASSPVNSNQPQHF. The CDR3 DNA is TGTGCCAGCAGCCCAGTGAATAGCAATCAGCCCCAGCATTTT.

This clonotype was counted only a few times. The chain has TRBV20-1 and TRBJ2-1; the D gene is possibly TRBD2 (6 bases). The V gene lost 3 bases and the J gene lost 6 bases, with 9 bases spanning the gap. The CDR3 contains 12 residues. Germline V gene data show CDR1 as DFQATT and CDR2 as SNEGSKA (reference sequence). The CDR3: CSASEGGNEQFF. Written as DNA, the CDR3 is TGCAGTGCTAGCGAGGGAGGCAATGAGCAGTTCTTC.

This clonotype was seen more than once but under ten times. The J gene is TRBJ1-1, the V gene TRBV27; tentatively, D is TRBD1 (6 bases). V lost 0 bases and J 2 bases, leaving 10 bases between the germline ends. The CDR3 has 15 residues. Germline CDR1 and CDR2: MNHEY and SMNVEV (reference sequence). The CDR3 spells CASSLSWGRNTEAFF. The CDR3 coding sequence is TGTGCCAGCAGTTTATCGTGGGGGCGCAACACTGAAGCTTTCTTT.

The chain links TRBV27 to TRBJ2-2; D is perhaps TRBD1 (6 bases). The CDR3 consists of 13 residues. The germline V gene encodes CDR1 MNHEY and CDR2 SMNVEV (reference sequence). The V and J ends lost 9 bases and 4 bases respectively, with 12 bases between them. The chain's CDR3 is CASGQSGTGELFF. CDR3 bases: TGTGCCAGTGGACAGAGTGGCACCGGGGAGCTGTTTTTT.

This clonotype was counted a few times. This chain links TRBV27 with TRBJ2-3, with 11 bases aligning to TRBD2. The trim removed 6 bases at V and 3 bases at J, leaving 8 bases unmatched. Germline loops: CDR1 MNHEY, CDR2 SMNVEV (reference sequence). The CDR3 has 16 residues. The CDR3 sequence is CASRRPGTSGTDTQYF. The CDR3 region has the DNA TGTGCCAGCAGGAGACCCGGGACTAGCGGTACAGATACGCAGTATTTT.

This clonotype has ten or more counts. The CDR3 DNA follows: TGTGCCAGCAGTTTCTTTAACTCTGGAAACACCATATATTTT. It codes for CASSFFNSGNTIYF. This chain links TRBV12-3 or TRBV12-4 with TRBJ1-3; no firm D call. Trimming cost V 3 bases and J 0 bases, with 6 bases left between them. The CDR3 consists of 14 residues.

This clonotype appeared a few times. The chain recombines TRBV18 with TRBJ2-1, with 8 positions matching TRBD2. The length of the CDR3 is 15 residues. CDR1 and CDR2 (germline): KGHSH, LQKENI. V shed 6 bases and J 0 bases; nucleotides not matched to a gene: 4. CDR3 in amino acids: CASSQSGSSYNEQFF. CDR3 nucleotides: TGTGCCAGCTCTCAAAGCGGGAGCTCCTACAATGAGCAGTTCTTC.

The V call is TRBV28, the J call TRBJ2-7; D is possibly TRBD2 (7 bases). Trimming removed 11 bases at V and 0 bases at J, with 26 bases between. CDR1 is MDHEN, CDR2 SYDVKM, per germline. The CDR3 consists of 17 residues. The CDR3 region is CAPKWEGHILPSYEQYF. DNA of the CDR3: TGTGCCCCCAAATGGGAGGGACACATATTACCCTCCTACGAGCAGTACTTC.

This clonotype was seen more than once but under ten times. This sequence joins TRBV25-1 and TRBJ2-3; TRBD2 matches at 8 bases. From germline, CDR1 is MGHDK and CDR2 SYGVNS. CDR3 length: 14 amino acids. V gave up 4 bases and J gave up 4 bases; unmatched junction bases: 4. Here the CDR3 DNA reads TGTGCCAGCAGTGCGGGACTAGGAGCAGATACGCAGTATTTT. Encoded protein: CASSAGLGADTQYF.

This clonotype showed up just a few times. The chain employs TRBV28 and TRBJ1-2; D unresolved. The germline V and J ends were trimmed by 6 bases and 5 bases, with 16 bases remaining between them. The CDR3 is 14 amino acids. Germline CDR1 and CDR2: MDHEN and SYDVKM. The CDR3 protein is CASRAVLEVYGYTF. CDR3 bases: TGTGCCAGCAGGGCCGTTTTAGAAGTTTATGGCTACACCTTC.

This clonotype was seen ten or more times. The genes are TRBV29-1 and TRBJ1-1; D call uncertain. V shed 4 bases and J shed 0 bases, with 6 bases lying between them. Germline CDR1 SQVTM, CDR2 ANQGSEA. The CDR3 length is 12 residues. For the CDR3, the DNA is TGCAGCGTTGGACAATTGAACACTGAAGCTTTCTTT. Its translation: CSVGQLNTEAFF.

The CDR3 region is CASSPPGTGASDTQYF. In nucleotides, the CDR3 is TGTGCCAGCTCACCACCCGGGACAGGGGCTTCAGATACGCAGTATTTT. The chain joins TRBV18 to TRBJ2-3, with TRBD1 matching 10 bases. This CDR3 spans 16 amino acids. Looked up from germline, CDR1 is KGHSH and CDR2 is LQKENI. Trimming removed 0 bases from V and 4 bases from J; junction bases left unmatched: 4.

V is TRBV14 and J is TRBJ2-1; D not certain. The V gene's germline CDR1 is SGHDN and CDR2 FVKESK. The CDR3 contains 14 residues. V was clipped by 3 bases and J by 4 bases, with 10 bases between them. CDR3 region: CASSQRTDYNEQFF. As DNA, the CDR3 is TGTGCCAGCAGCCAGCGGACGGATTACAATGAGCAGTTCTTC.

This rearrangement joins TRBV5-1 to TRBJ1-3; D remains ambiguous. Trimming shortened V by 3 bases and J by 2 bases, and 0 bases separated the two germline ends. Germline values: CDR1 SGHRS, CDR2 YFSETQ. The CDR3 runs to 11 residues. The CDR3 sequence is CASSSGNTIYF. The CDR3 coding sequence is TGCGCCAGCAGCTCTGGAAACACCATATATTTT. Looking up the rest from reference TRBV5-1 and TRBJ1-3 gives the full variable domain: KAGVTQTPRYLIKTRGQQVTLSCSPISGHRSVSWYQQTPGQGLQFLFEYFSETQRNKGNFPGRFSGRQFSNSRSEMNVSTLELGDSALYLCASSSGNTIYFGEGSWLTVV.

The V and J genes are TRBV4-3 and TRBJ2-2, with 8 positions matching TRBD2. J lost 8 bases, V lost 0 bases, and 5 bases had no gene match. CDR1 is LGHNA, CDR2 YSLEER, per germline. CDR3 length equals 15 residues. In nucleotides, the CDR3 is TGCGCCAGCAGCCAAGAGTCCGGGAGGGGAGGGGAGCTGTTTTTT. As protein: CASSQESGRGGELFF.

In this sample, this clonotype turned up a few times. This chain uses TRBV13 with TRBJ2-3; 11 nucleotides line up with TRBD1. The CDR3 totals 15 residues. V lost 5 bases and J lost 1; bases outside the gene matches: 2. Germline CDR1 PRHDT, CDR2 FYEKMQ (reference sequence). The CDR3 loop is CASSPDRGRTDTQYF. In DNA form, the CDR3 reads TGTGCCAGCAGCCCGGACAGGGGGCGCACAGATACGCAGTATTTT.

Only one count was recorded for this clonotype. The junction and the germline gene differ at one end; a read error may be behind it. The V gene is TRBV20-1, the J gene TRBJ2-5; the match to TRBD2 covers 15 bases. CDR1 is DFQATT, CDR2 SNEGSKA, per germline (reference sequence). The CDR3 extends over 14 amino acids. In nucleotides, the CDR3 is TGCAGTGCTAGATGGGGGACTAGCGGGGGGCCCCTAATTTTC. The encoded protein is CSARWGTSGGPLIF.

The gene calls are TRBV9 and TRBJ1-4, with 7 bases that match TRBD1. Trimming took 3 bases from V and 8 from J; bases not matched to a gene: 7. CDR3 length: 14 amino acids. Germline values: CDR1 SGDLS, CDR2 YYNGEE. CDR3 DNA sequence: TGTGCCAGCAGCGAGACAGGGACGGAGGAAAAACTGTTTTTT. This encodes CASSETGTEEKLFF.

This clonotype has just a few counts. The chain combines TRBV28 with TRBJ2-5, with a possible D match to TRBD1 (5 bases). Germline CDR1 is MDHEN and CDR2 is SYDVKM. The CDR3 is 14 residues long. Trimming stripped 4 bases from V and 4 bases from J, with 13 bases between. Here the CDR3 DNA reads TGTGCCAGCAGTTCGGTCTCAGGGATAGAGACCCAGTACTTC. Translated: CASSSVSGIETQYF.

About this clonotype itself: The junction does not match germline at one end; this may be a read error. The chain combines TRBV15 with TRBJ2-7; 8 nucleotides match TRBD1. CDR1 and CDR2 (germline): LNHNV, YYDKDF (reference sequence). The CDR3 has 12 residues. This CDR3 is CATSRDQGARNF. The DNA of the CDR3 is TGTGCCACCAGCAGAGATCAGGGGGCACGGAACTTC.

V is TRBV6-6 and J is TRBJ1-5; D is undetermined. With 0 bases removed from V and 7 bases from J, the gap between germline ends came to 10 bases. CDR1 and CDR2 from the germline V gene are MNHNY and SVGAGI (reference sequence). This CDR3 contains 14 residues. The CDR3 here is CASSYSGLNQPQHF. CDR3 nucleotide sequence: TGTGCCAGCAGTTACTCTGGGTTAAACCAGCCCCAGCATTTT.

V is TRBV19 and J is TRBJ2-3; D not resolved. The V gene lost 3 bases and the J gene lost 8 bases, with 18 bases spanning the gap. The CDR3 length is 15 residues. CDR1 LNHDA and CDR2 SQIVND come from the germline V gene (reference sequence). DNA of the CDR3: TGTGCCAGTAGTATGCTTCTAGGCGGTGGCGGTACGCAGTATTTT. Protein: CASSMLLGGGGTQYF.

This clonotype has a handful of counts. The rearrangement links TRBV18 to TRBJ1-6; possibly TRBD1 for D (6 bases). The CDR3 sequence is 15 residues long. Trimming stripped 3 bases from V and 9 bases from J, with 15 bases between. Germline V gene sequence: CDR1 KGHSH, CDR2 LQKENI. The CDR3 loop is CASSPVQGRGSPLHF. The CDR3 DNA follows: TGTGCCAGCTCACCGGTCCAGGGCAGGGGTTCACCCCTCCACTTT.

This clonotype was seen a few times. The V and J genes are TRBV11-2 and TRBJ1-2; D is possibly TRBD1 (5 bases). Deletions cut 0 bases from V and 6 bases from J, with 20 bases between. Germline CDR1 SGHAT, CDR2 FQNNGV. CDR3 length: 17 residues. This CDR3 reads CASSLDGRSRTGDGYTF. Written as DNA, the CDR3 is TGTGCCAGCAGCTTAGACGGACGCAGCCGGACGGGGGATGGCTACACCTTC.

CDR3 sequence reads: CASSSDGDSPLHF. The CDR3 nucleotides are TGTGCCAGCAGCTCCGACGGGGATTCACCCCTCCACTTT. The chain employs TRBV7-9 and TRBJ1-6; no clear D gene. V gave up 4 bases and J gave up 8 bases, with 9 bases separating them. This CDR3 contains 13 residues. Germline values: CDR1 SEHNR, CDR2 FQNEAQ (reference sequence).

The chain carries TRBV6-5 and TRBJ2-1; D unclear. This CDR3 comprises 14 residues. Deletions cut 0 bases from V and 6 bases from J, with 9 bases between. In germline, CDR1 is MNHEY, CDR2 SVGAGI. CDR3 nucleotide sequence: TGTGCCAGCAGTTACTCAGGGTCGGGCAATGAGCAGTTCTTC. Its translation is CASSYSGSGNEQFF.

This clonotype was seen a few times. This rearrangement joins TRBV7-8 to TRBJ2-1; TRBD2 matches at 11 bases. Germline assignment: CDR1 SGHVS and CDR2 FQNEAQ. The CDR3 has 16 residues. With 1 base clipped from V and 7 bases from J, the junction kept 6 bases outside the gene matches. CDR3 sequence: CASSLDIAGGPNEQFF. The CDR3 DNA reads TGTGCCAGCAGCTTAGATATAGCGGGAGGGCCTAATGAGCAGTTCTTC. The full variable domain, in which reference TRBV7-8 and TRBJ2-1 provide the parts outside the CDR3, is GAGVSQSPRYKVAKRGQDVALRCDPISGHVSLFWYQQALGQGPEFLTYFQNEAQLDKSGLPSDRFFAERPEGSVSTLKIQRTQQEDSAVYLCASSLDIAGGPNEQFFGPGTRLTVL.

This clonotype came up a few times. The chain couples TRBV5-1 to TRBJ1-1, with 10 positions matching TRBD1. After removal of 4 bases from V and 3 bases from J, the junction contained 6 bases not matched to a gene. The germline V gene has CDR1 SGHRS and CDR2 YFSETQ. The CDR3 totals 15 residues. The CDR3 region is CASSNSGTGDTEAFF. The CDR3 coding sequence is TGCGCCAGCAGCAATTCCGGGACAGGGGACACTGAAGCTTTCTTT.